These 8 T cell receptor beta chains were sequenced from one sample in a study of blood T cell repertoires in COVID-19. Assay used: immunoSEQ multiplex PCR; TCRdb lists only in-frame clones, some missing. This table holds over 60,000 clones, about 88% found once. The material sequenced was peripheral blood. These TCRs come from a man in his 70s with active or convalescent COVID-19.

J is TRBJ2-7 and V is TRBV5-4, with 11 bases lining up with TRBD2. CDR1 and CDR2 from the germline V gene are SGHNT and YYREEE (reference sequence). V was pared by 4 bases and J by 2 bases, with 8 bases of the junction left unmatched. This CDR3 has 16 amino acids. The CDR3 DNA is TGTGCCAGCAGCCCGGGACTAGCGGACTCCCCCTACGAGCAGTACTTC. Amino acid sequence: CASSPGLADSPYEQYF.

This clone was seen only once. The CDR3 region is CASRRGGEPQETQYF. The CDR3 bases are TGTGCCAGCAGAAGGGGGGGAGAACCCCAAGAGACCCAGTACTTC. V gene TRBV5-6 combines with J gene TRBJ2-5, with D possibly TRBD2 on 7 matching bases. Trimming left V 5 bases short and J 1 base short, with 15 bases between. CDR3 length: 15 amino acids. Germline loops: CDR1 SGHDT, CDR2 YYEEEE.

In this sample, this clone turned up once. The V and J genes are TRBV12-3 or TRBV12-4 and TRBJ1-1; no reliable D call. The CDR3 is made up of 12 amino acids. Trimming left V 6 bases short and J 7 bases short, with 12 bases between. The DNA for the CDR3 is TGTGCCAGCAGCGTAGCGGCTCTTGAAGCTTTCTTT. This gives the protein CASSVAALEAFF.

This chain links TRBV2 with TRBJ1-2; 8 nucleotides line up with TRBD1. Per germline, CDR1 SNHLY and CDR2 FYNNEI. Unmatched junction bases numbered 7, after V lost 6 bases and J lost 7 bases. The CDR3 has 13 residues. The CDR3, as DNA: TGTGCCAGCAGGAAGGACAGGGACGGTGGCTACACCTTC. Translated: CASRKDRDGGYTF. The variable domain in full, with the rest retrieved from reference TRBV2 and TRBJ1-2, is EPEVTQTPSHQVTQMGQEVILRCVPISNHLYFYWYRQILGQKVEFLVSFYNNEISEKSEIFDDQFSVERPDGSNFTLKIRSTKLEDSAMYFCASRKDRDGGYTFGSGTRLTVV.

The rearrangement joins TRBV9 to TRBJ2-7; 7 bases are a match to TRBD1. Trimming at V came to 3 bases and at J to 5 bases, leaving 14 bases not matched to a gene. Germline loops: CDR1 SGDLS, CDR2 YYNGEE. The length of the CDR3 is 16 residues. The CDR3 DNA reads as TGTGCCAGCAGCGCAGCCTTGTTCAGGGGGAGCCACGAGCAGTACTTC. It encodes CASSAALFRGSHEQYF.

This chain joins TRBV5-1 and TRBJ2-3; D is undetermined. V lost 0 bases, J lost 2 bases, and 7 bases lay in between. The V gene's germline CDR1 is SGHRS and CDR2 YFSETQ. This CDR3 is built from 14 residues. The CDR3 DNA follows: TGCGCCAGCAGCTTGGGCAGATACACAGATACGCAGTATTTT. Translating it yields CASSLGRYTDTQYF.

For this clone: Germline and junction disagree at one end, which may indicate a read error. The rearrangement joins TRBV5-4 to TRBJ2-1; 8 bases match TRBD2. The CDR3 is 14 amino acids. Germline V CDR1 and CDR2: SGHNT, YYREEE (reference sequence). The CDR3 bases are TGTGCCAGCAGCATAGCGGGGTCCTACAGTGAGCAGTTCTTC. This encodes CASSIAGSYSEQFF.

This chain links TRBV5-6 with TRBJ1-1; 11 nucleotides match TRBD1. The CDR3 consists of 13 residues. Germline V lookup: CDR1 SGHDT, CDR2 YYEEEE. V lost 6 bases, J lost 6 bases, and 4 bases stayed unmatched. CDR3 nucleotide sequence: TGTGCCAGCACCGGGACAGGGGGACCTGAAGCTTTCTTT. It translates to CASTGTGGPEAFF. Together with reference TRBV5-6 and TRBJ1-1, the CDR3 gives the full variable domain: DAGVTQSPTHLIKTRGQQVTLRCSPKSGHDTVSWYQQALGQGPQFIFQYYEEEERQRGNFPDRFSGHQFPNYSSELNVNALLLGDSALYLCASTGTGGPEAFFGQGTRLTVV.